The clone carrying this T cell receptor (beta chain) has ten or more counts. Its antigen is currently unknown. This entry belongs to a study of T-cell reconstitution after alpha-beta-depleted transplantation in children. Study conclusions and caveats: As was reported, about two months after transplant, alpha-beta T cells came from several hundred expanded graft clones. Newly generated T cells supplied most T-cell counts and diversity one year post-transplant. The high TCRbeta diversity at day 60 in some patients came from surviving recipient T cells and thymic progenitors.

Preparation of the TCRbeta library involved a method that used unique molecular identifiers. In TCRdb, the PCR reads were re-called with MiXCR into one record per CDR3 protein. The table has under 250,000 distinct CDR3 sequences, 6.6% seen once. This CDR3 region has 13 residues. Germline CDR1 is DFQATT and CDR2 is SNEGSKA (reference sequence). The J segment lost 4 bases and the V segment lost 6 bases, leaving 7 bases of the junction unmatched. The source material was PBMCs, sampled before TCRalphabeta/CD19-depleted stem cell transplant. This TCR was recovered from a boy aged 2 to 9 with acute lymphoblastic leukemia, due to receive a stem cell transplant. This chain uses TRBV20-1 with TRBJ2-7, with TRBD1 identical over 9 bases. The CDR3 nucleotides are TGCAGTGCCCGCGGGACAGGGAATTACGAGCAGTACTTC. This gives the protein CSARGTGNYEQYF.